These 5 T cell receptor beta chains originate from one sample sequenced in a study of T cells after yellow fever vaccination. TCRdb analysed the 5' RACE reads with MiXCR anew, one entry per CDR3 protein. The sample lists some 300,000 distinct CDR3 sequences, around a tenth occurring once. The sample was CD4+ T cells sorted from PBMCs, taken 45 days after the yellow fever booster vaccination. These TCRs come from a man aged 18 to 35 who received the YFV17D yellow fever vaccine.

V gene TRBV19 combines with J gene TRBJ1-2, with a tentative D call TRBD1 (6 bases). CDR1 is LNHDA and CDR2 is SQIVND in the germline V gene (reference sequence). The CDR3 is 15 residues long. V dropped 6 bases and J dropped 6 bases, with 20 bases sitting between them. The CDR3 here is CASSDPSTGANGYTF. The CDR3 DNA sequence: TGTGCCAGTAGCGATCCCTCGACGGGGGCGAATGGCTACACCTTC.

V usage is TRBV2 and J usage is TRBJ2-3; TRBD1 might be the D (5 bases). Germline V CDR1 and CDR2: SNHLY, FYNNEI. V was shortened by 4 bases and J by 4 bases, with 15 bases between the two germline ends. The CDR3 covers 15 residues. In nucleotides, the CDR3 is TGTGCCAGCAGTGTGCAACTTATAGGGGCAGATACGCAGTATTTT. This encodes CASSVQLIGADTQYF.

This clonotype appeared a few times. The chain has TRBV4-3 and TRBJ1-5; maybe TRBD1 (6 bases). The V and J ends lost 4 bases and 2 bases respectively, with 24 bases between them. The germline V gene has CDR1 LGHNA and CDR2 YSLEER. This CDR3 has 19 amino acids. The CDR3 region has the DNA TGCGCCAGCAGCCGGGACATTGCGACGGGGACCAGGGGCAATCAGCCCCAGCATTTT. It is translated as CASSRDIATGTRGNQPQHF.

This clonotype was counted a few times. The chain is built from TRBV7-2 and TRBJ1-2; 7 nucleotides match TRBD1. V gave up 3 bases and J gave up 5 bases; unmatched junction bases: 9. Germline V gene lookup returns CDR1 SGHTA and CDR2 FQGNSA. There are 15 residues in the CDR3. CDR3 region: CASSLAGTDSYGYTF. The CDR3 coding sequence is TGTGCCAGCAGCTTGGCCGGGACAGACTCATATGGCTACACCTTC.

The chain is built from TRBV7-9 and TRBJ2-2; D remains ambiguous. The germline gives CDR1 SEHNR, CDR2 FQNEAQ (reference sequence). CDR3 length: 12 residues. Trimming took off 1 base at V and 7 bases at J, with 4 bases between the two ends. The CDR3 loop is CASSLEIGELFF. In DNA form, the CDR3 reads TGTGCCAGCAGCTTAGAGATCGGGGAGCTGTTTTTT.